This TCR beta chain originates from a study of a mutant IDH1 vaccine in newly diagnosed glioma. CDR1 SGHTA and CDR2 FQGNSA come from the germline V gene. CDR3 length equals 20 residues. V was clipped by 0 bases and J by 0 bases; unmatched bases: 11. Method: immunoSEQ multiplex PCR; TCRdb's copy keeps in-frame clones and lacks some. The sample shows under 55,000 clones, around nine tenths of them seen only once. Noted time point: week 11, during vaccination. The study gave 300 ug of mutant IDH1 20-mer peptide per vaccine dose, with topical imiquimod. In the case of this clone: Its target is not known.

Here the sequenced sample was PBMCs, taken from a glioma patient whose treatment included an IDH1 peptide vaccine. The chain links TRBV7-2 to TRBJ2-6, with TRBD1 identical over 7 bases. The origin of this receptor is a man aged 50-59 years with glioma. CDR3: CASSLAPRGLHSSGANVLTF. CDR3 DNA: TGTGCCAGCAGCTTAGCCCCTAGGGGGCTACACAGCTCTGGGGCCAACGTCCTGACTTTC.